This T cell receptor (beta chain) was retrieved from a study of Ad26.COV2.S vaccination and SARS-CoV-2 variants. This clone was seen a single time. TCRdb's table, derived via immunoSEQ multiplex PCR, lists solely in-frame clones and lacks some. The sample shows 300,000 to 350,000 clones, 88% of them seen only once. Stated treatment: around 19 received Ad26.COV2.S at low or high dose, single or two shots; several received placebo; per-sample allocation not given. Collection of samples fell on day 63 after the first vaccine or placebo injection. CDR3 length equals 17 residues. Germline CDR1 SGHNT, CDR2 YYREEE (reference sequence). V trimming: 1 base; J trimming: 5 bases; junction bases outside the gene matches: 12.

The receptor comes from a person between 18 and 65 years old who received the Ad26.COV2.S COVID-19 vaccine or a placebo. The V gene is TRBV5-4, the J gene TRBJ2-3, with 8 bases fitting TRBD1. The sequenced sample was peripheral blood, obtained in a trial of Ad26.COV2.S vaccine versus placebo. The CDR3 DNA sequence: TGTGCCAGCAGCTTGTCCCTCACCAGGGGGCGCAGAGATACGCAGTATTTT. Translation gives CASSLSLTRGRRDTQYF.